This TCR beta chain was captured in a study of beta chain features in type 1 diabetes. Overall study findings and caveats: A definitive answer on HLA type influencing TCRB rearrangement was not reached here. Among patients with Type 1 diabetes, TCRB CDR3s were moderately but significantly shorter in every one of the four CD4+ subsets. Patients showed naive, central memory and Treg TCRB repertoires that appeared more similar than those of healthy donors. VDJ junctions sequenced from type 1 diabetes patients showed fewer insertions and more deletions.

This clone occurred a few times. As yet, its antigen is unknown. cDNA synthesis used the whole RNA isolate, giving expressed TCRB sequences. The data were produced by immunoSEQ multiplex PCR, yet TCRdb's version contains in-frame clones alone and is incomplete. The data show around 260,000 clones, over 20% seen once. V dropped 2 bases and J dropped 0; count of bases not matched to a gene: 14. From germline, CDR1 is LNHNV and CDR2 YYDKDF (reference sequence). The CDR3 loop spans 19 amino acids. This clonotype was obtained from a woman aged 40 to 55 with type 1 diabetes. This sequence joins TRBV15 and TRBJ2-7, with 9 positions matching TRBD2. Input material: naive CD4+ T cells from blood. In DNA form, the CDR3 reads TGTGCCACCAGCAGATCCCCCCCCGGGCTAGCGGGGAGCTCCTACGAGCAGTACTTC. Its translation is CATSRSPPGLAGSSYEQYF. The variable domain in full, completed from reference TRBV15 and TRBJ2-7, reads DAMVIQNPRYQVTQFGKPVTLSCSQTLNHNVMYWYQQKSSQAPKLLFHYYDKDFNNEADTPDNFQSRRPNTSFCFLDIRSPGLGDTAMYLCATSRSPPGLAGSSYEQYFGPGTRLTVT.